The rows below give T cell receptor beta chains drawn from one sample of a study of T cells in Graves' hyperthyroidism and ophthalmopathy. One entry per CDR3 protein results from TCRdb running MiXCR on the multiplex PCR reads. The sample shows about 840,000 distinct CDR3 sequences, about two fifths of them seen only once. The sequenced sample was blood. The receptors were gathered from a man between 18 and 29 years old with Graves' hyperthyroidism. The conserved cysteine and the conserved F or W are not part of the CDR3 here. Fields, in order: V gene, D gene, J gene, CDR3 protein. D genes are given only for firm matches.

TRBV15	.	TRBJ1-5	ATSRDRGENQPQH
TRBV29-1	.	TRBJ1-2	SVPEDGYT
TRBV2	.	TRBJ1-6	ASSATGRDNSPLS
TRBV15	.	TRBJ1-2	ATSSANYGYT
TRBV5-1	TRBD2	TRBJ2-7	ASSLVTGGPEQY
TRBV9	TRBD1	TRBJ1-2	ASSVDGQGALGYT
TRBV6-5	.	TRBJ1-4	ATRNEKLF
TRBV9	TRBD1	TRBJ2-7	ASSPRGTGVYEQY
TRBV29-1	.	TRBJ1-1	SVEDPFRDMNTEAF
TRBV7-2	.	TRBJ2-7	ASSRHRDRPNYEQY
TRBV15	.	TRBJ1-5	ATSSEGLRNQPQH
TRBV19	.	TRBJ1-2	AITSREYGYT
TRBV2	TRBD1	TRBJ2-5	ASSGPTGGGETQY
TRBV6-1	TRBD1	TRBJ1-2	ASSEGAGGYGYT
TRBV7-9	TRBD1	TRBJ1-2	ASSTDRVWNGYT
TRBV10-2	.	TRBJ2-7	ASSRDSRSEQY
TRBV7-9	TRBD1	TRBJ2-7	ASSLRDRLPYEQY
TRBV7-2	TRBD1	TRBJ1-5	ASSSTIQQGALGQPQH
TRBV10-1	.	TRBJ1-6	ASSASYNSPLH
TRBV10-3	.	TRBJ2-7	AISGTGTSGNYEQY
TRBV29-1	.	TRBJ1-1	SVGRVAENTEAF
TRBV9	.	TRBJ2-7	ASSARTGEQY
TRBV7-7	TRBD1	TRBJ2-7	ASSPDRNHEQY
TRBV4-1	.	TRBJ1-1	ASSQRGLWTEAF
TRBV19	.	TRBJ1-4	ASMGLATNEKLF
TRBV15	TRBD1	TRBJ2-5	ATSRRAGTGGETQY
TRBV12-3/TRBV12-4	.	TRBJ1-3	ASSLSKDSGNTIY
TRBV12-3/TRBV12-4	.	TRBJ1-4	ASLYNEKLF
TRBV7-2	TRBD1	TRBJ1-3	ASSPTTGTGNTIY
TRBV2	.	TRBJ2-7	ASRLDEGRNYEQY
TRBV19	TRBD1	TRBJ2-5	ASRQGGDRVGETQY
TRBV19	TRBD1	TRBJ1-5	ASSPLLGTGVAQPQH
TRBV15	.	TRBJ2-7	ATRVAGEQY
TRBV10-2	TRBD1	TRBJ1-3	ASSATLTGAGNTIY
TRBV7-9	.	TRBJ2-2	ASSDGGELF
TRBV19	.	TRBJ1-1	ASSRGATEAF
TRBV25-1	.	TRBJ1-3	ASSQSPGSGNTIY
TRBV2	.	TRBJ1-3	ASSETRSSGNTIY
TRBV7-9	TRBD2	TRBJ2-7	ASSRHLQREGSHGQY
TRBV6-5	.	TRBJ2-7	ASSSRRGPIYEQY
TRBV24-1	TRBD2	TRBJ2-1	ATSDLSGKYNEQF
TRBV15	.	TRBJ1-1	ATSRDLAGQMNTEAF
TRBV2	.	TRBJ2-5	ATQTVSETQY
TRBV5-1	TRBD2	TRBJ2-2	ASSSGGTSANTGELF
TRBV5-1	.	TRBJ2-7	ASSLDGAAYEQY
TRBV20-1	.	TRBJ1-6	SAAETGVDSPLH
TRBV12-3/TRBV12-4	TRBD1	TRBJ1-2	ASSPTGAYYGYT
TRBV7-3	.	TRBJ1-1	ASSRGTNTEAF